This TCR beta chain was identified in a study of cytomegalovirus exposure and HLA in healthy donors. A multiplex PCR was run with 60 Vbeta primers and 13 Jbeta primers. Sequenced by immunoSEQ multiplex PCR; TCRdb stores in-frame clones only, minus some. The sample lists under 150,000 clones; more than 70% were seen once. A few counts support this clone. Germline V gene lookup returns CDR1 SGHNT and CDR2 YYREEE (reference sequence). The CDR3 is 17 amino acids. V lost 4 bases to trimming and J lost 0 bases; unmatched junction nucleotides: 6. The sequence derives from a woman aged 45 to 65 in good health and CMV-seropositive. Source material: PBMCs. This chain uses TRBV5-4 with TRBJ2-6; TRBD2 matches 8 bases. The CDR3 nucleotides read TGTGCCAGCAGCGGTACTAGCGGAGGCTCTGGGGCCAACGTCCTGACTTTC. Its protein product is CASSGTSGGSGANVLTF.